This passage covers 23 T cell receptor beta chains from one sample sequenced in a study of PD-L1 blockade in urothelial cancer. Profiling relied on immunoSEQ multiplex PCR, and the TCRdb table lists in-frame clones only, not all of them. The sample has around 33,000 clones; roughly 80% are singletons. The sample in question was PBMCs, obtained around atezolizumab (anti-PD-L1) treatment. These receptors were obtained from a man aged 65 to 79 with urothelial cancer.

V and J are TRBV19 and TRBJ2-7; TRBD1 matches 7 bases. The CDR3 contains 13 residues. Germline V gives CDR1 LNHDA, CDR2 SQIVND (reference sequence). V lost 9 bases, J lost 1 base, and 6 bases stayed unmatched. As DNA, the CDR3 is TGTGCCAGCGCGGACAGGACGTCCTACGAGCAGTACTTC. This encodes CASADRTSYEQYF.

The chain links TRBV4-2 to TRBJ2-1; the D gene is possibly TRBD2 (6 bases). The germline CDR1 and CDR2 sequences are LGHNA and YNFKEQ. V shed 0 bases and J shed 0 bases, with 9 bases lying between them. CDR3 size: 16 residues. In DNA, the CDR3 is TGTGCCAGCAGCCAAGAGGGACTCAGCTCCTACAATGAGCAGTTCTTC. Translating it yields CASSQEGLSSYNEQFF.

This chain joins TRBV19 and TRBJ1-5; no reliable D call. CDR1 and CDR2 (germline): LNHDA, SQIVND (reference sequence). The CDR3 loop spans 13 amino acids. V was cut by 7 bases and J by 6 bases, with 13 bases left in between. The CDR3 reads CASTSTSRQPQHF. CDR3 bases: TGTGCCAGTACCTCTACCTCCCGTCAGCCCCAGCATTTT.

This clone was observed a few times. CDR3 protein: CASSEARDWRGRSGYTF. The CDR3 DNA sequence: TGTGCCAGCAGTGAAGCAAGAGACTGGCGAGGGAGGTCTGGCTACACCTTC. The genes are TRBV6-1 and TRBJ1-2; the D is unclear. CDR1 is MNHNS and CDR2 is SASEGT in the germline V gene. With 0 bases removed from V and 7 bases from J, the gap between germline ends came to 21 bases. The CDR3 is 17 residues long.

This sequence joins TRBV7-6 and TRBJ2-5, with 7 bases fitting TRBD2. Germline V gene sequence: CDR1 SGHVS, CDR2 FNYEAQ. The CDR3 length is 14 residues. The ends lost 2 bases at V and 2 bases at J; junction bases unmatched: 2. CDR3 region: CASSLNSGQETQYF. The CDR3, as DNA: TGTGCCAGCAGCTTAAATAGCGGGCAAGAGACCCAGTACTTC.

This clone appeared once. V usage is TRBV5-4 and J usage is TRBJ1-5; unclear D gene. The CDR3 runs 14 residues. Trimming cost V 4 bases and J 6 bases, with 14 bases left between them. CDR1 SGHNT and CDR2 YYREEE come from the germline V gene (reference sequence). CDR3: CASSDPDEGQPQHF. In DNA form, the CDR3 reads TGTGCCAGCAGCGACCCGGACGAGGGTCAGCCCCAGCATTTT.

The chain employs TRBV1 and TRBJ2-7; the table calls TRBD2, which could not be checked here. TRBV1 is recorded as a pseudogene. The CDR3 consists of 15 residues. This chain's CDR3 is CTSSQRGGHDYEQYF. CDR3 coding DNA: TGCACCAGCAGCCAGCGGGGGGGGCACGACTACGAGCAGTACTTC.

The chain uses TRBV11-3 and TRBJ2-1, with 12 bases that match TRBD2. Trimming took 5 bases from V and 11 from J; bases not matched to a gene: 7. Germline assignment: CDR1 SGHNT and CDR2 YENEEA. The CDR3 totals 14 residues. For the CDR3, the DNA is TGTGCCAGCAGCCCACAGACTAGCGGGGGCAAGCAGTTCTTC. Its protein is CASSPQTSGGKQFF.

J is TRBJ1-2 and V is TRBV7-9, with TRBD1 as a possible D gene (6 bases). In germline, CDR1 is SEHNR, CDR2 FQNEAQ (reference sequence). V lost 1 base to trimming and J lost 7 bases, with 13 bases between them. This CDR3 region has 14 residues. CDR3 region: CASSLGPQGGGYTF. CDR3 DNA sequence: TGTGCCAGCAGCTTAGGCCCACAAGGGGGTGGCTACACCTTC.

This clone was seen more than once but under ten times. The chain uses TRBV6-6 and TRBJ1-2; D call uncertain. Germline CDR1 MNHNY, CDR2 SVGAGI (reference sequence). The length of the CDR3 is 13 residues. Trimming took 3 bases from V and 2 from J, leaving 7 bases between them. The CDR3 loop reads CASSYIANYGYTF. CDR3 DNA sequence: TGTGCCAGCAGTTATATTGCGAACTATGGCTACACCTTC.

The chain recombines TRBV7-3 with TRBJ2-2, with D maybe TRBD1 (5 bases). V lost 5 bases and J 6 bases, leaving 16 bases between the germline ends. The germline CDR1 and CDR2 sequences are SGHTA and FQGTGA. This CDR3 has 15 amino acids. The CDR3 DNA reads TGTGCCAGCAGCCCCGACAGAGTTGTGGCCGGGGAGCTGTTTTTT. Translation gives CASSPDRVVAGELFF.

The J gene is TRBJ2-5, the V gene TRBV15; 8 positions agree with TRBD1. Looked up from germline, CDR1 is LNHNV and CDR2 is YYDKDF (reference sequence). V was pared by 0 bases and J by 8 bases, with 8 bases of the junction left unmatched. This CDR3 has 15 amino acids. CDR3: CATSRDLSGQGTQYF. CDR3 sequence (DNA): TGTGCCACCAGCAGAGATCTCTCCGGACAGGGTACCCAGTACTTC.

This clone was seen once. The chain couples TRBV4-2 to TRBJ2-5; 8 bases are shared with TRBD2. Germline trimming cut 1 base from V and 5 bases from J; bases unmatched to any gene: 3. CDR1 is LGHNA and CDR2 is YNFKEQ in the germline V gene. The CDR3 covers 14 residues. The DNA of the CDR3 is TGTGCCAGCAGCCAAGCGGGGGGGTGGGAGACCCAGTACTTC. Its protein is CASSQAGGWETQYF.

The CDR3 loop reads CASSEATRKGYEQYF. The CDR3 coding sequence is TGTGCCAGCAGTGAAGCGACTAGGAAGGGCTACGAGCAGTACTTC. The chain links TRBV6-1 to TRBJ2-7; weak D call: TRBD2 (6 bases). The CDR3 is 15 residues long. Germline V gene lookup returns CDR1 MNHNS and CDR2 SASEGT. V lost 0 bases and J lost 3, with 12 bases in between.

V is TRBV19 and J is TRBJ2-2; 14 bases fit TRBD2. The V gene end was trimmed by 11 bases and the J gene end by 3 bases; junction bases not matched to a gene: 8. The CDR3 length is 16 residues. Germline V lookup: CDR1 LNHDA, CDR2 SQIVND (reference sequence). CDR3 DNA sequence: TGTGCCGGCGGGACTAGCGGGGGTCGACACACCGGGGAGCTGTTTTTT. Protein sequence: CAGGTSGGRHTGELFF.

The V gene is TRBV11-3, the J gene TRBJ1-6; TRBD1 agrees at 7 bases. This CDR3 contains 13 residues. The V gene's germline CDR1 is SGHNT and CDR2 YENEEA. V dropped 5 bases and J dropped 11; count of bases not matched to a gene: 6. CDR3 protein: CASSLTGETPLHF. The DNA for the CDR3 is TGTGCCAGCAGCCTTACAGGGGAGACACCCCTCCACTTT. The variable domain in full, with the rest retrieved from reference TRBV11-3 and TRBJ1-6, is EAGVVQSPRYKIIEKKQPVAFWCNPISGHNTLYWYLQNLGQGPELLIRYENEEAVDDSQLPKDRFSAERLKGVDSTLKIQPAELGDSAVYLCASSLTGETPLHFGNGTRLTVT.

This chain joins TRBV7-3 and TRBJ2-1; tentative D call: TRBD1 (5 bases). CDR1 is SGHTA, CDR2 FQGTGA, per germline. The CDR3 extends over 13 amino acids. The V end lost 5 bases, the J end lost 7 bases, and 12 bases lay between the germline ends. CDR3 in DNA: TGTGCCAGCAGCCAGAGCAGGGCGAATGAGCAGTTCTTC. Translated: CASSQSRANEQFF.

The chain employs TRBV19 and TRBJ1-6, with 9 nucleotides matching TRBD1. Germline V gene sequence: CDR1 LNHDA, CDR2 SQIVND (reference sequence). V lost 6 bases and J lost 4; bases outside the gene matches: 4. CDR3 size: 15 residues. This CDR3 is CASSAGTGYNSPLHF. In DNA form, the CDR3 reads TGTGCCAGTAGCGCCGGGACAGGGTATAATTCACCCCTCCACTTT. Supplemented by reference TRBV19 and TRBJ1-6, the full variable domain reads DGGITQSPKYLFRKEGQNVTLSCEQNLNHDAMYWYRQDPGQGLRLIYYSQIVNDFQKGDIAEGYSVSREKKESFPLTVTSAQKNPTAFYLCASSAGTGYNSPLHFGNGTRLTVT.

This clone was recorded a few times. J is TRBJ2-7 and V is TRBV2, with 7 bases that match TRBD1. There are 12 residues in the CDR3. Unmatched junction bases numbered 3, after V lost 7 bases and J lost 3 bases. Germline CDR1 SNHLY, CDR2 FYNNEI. In DNA form, the CDR3 reads TGTGCCAGCACTAGGACAGGCTACGAGCAGTACTTC. This codes for CASTRTGYEQYF.

The chain employs TRBV30 and TRBJ2-7; D is perhaps TRBD2 (7 bases). This CDR3 spans 13 amino acids. From germline, CDR1 is GTSNPN and CDR2 SVGIG (reference sequence). Between the trimmed V and J ends, which lost 3 bases and 6 bases, there was a span of 15 bases. Here the CDR3 DNA reads TGTGCCTGGAGGAGGGGGACTACTCGCGAGCAGTACTTC. This gives the protein CAWRRGTTREQYF.

The rearrangement joins TRBV7-2 to TRBJ2-1; D is possibly TRBD1 (6 bases). Deletions cut 5 bases from V and 8 bases from J, with 19 bases between. The CDR3 sequence is 15 residues long. CDR1 SGHTA and CDR2 FQGNSA come from the germline V gene. The CDR3 region is CASSRGSGTSDEQFF. The CDR3 DNA sequence: TGTGCCAGCAGCCGGGGAAGTGGGACATCGGATGAGCAGTTCTTC.

By its share, this clone is medium-sized (0.01 to 0.1%). This rearrangement joins TRBV6-5 to TRBJ1-1; 8 bases map to TRBD1. This CDR3 comprises 13 residues. The germline CDR1 and CDR2 sequences are MNHEY and SVGAGI. V was clipped by 6 bases and J by 8 bases; unmatched bases: 8. CDR3 DNA: TGTGCCAGCAGCCGGGGACAGGCGAGGGAAGCTTTCTTT. The encoded protein is CASSRGQAREAFF.

The genes are TRBV10-3 and TRBJ1-6; D is unclear. The V end was cut by 4 bases, the J end by 4 bases, with 8 bases between. CDR1 ENHRY and CDR2 SYGVKD come from the germline V gene. The CDR3 has 14 residues. The CDR3 loop reads CAISGPGYNSPLHF. The CDR3 coding sequence is TGTGCCATCAGTGGTCCGGGATATAATTCACCCCTCCACTTT.